One and the same sample provided the 20 T cell receptor beta chains below, sequenced in a study of OX40 agonist ivuxolimab in advanced cancers. TCRdb's table, derived via immunoSEQ multiplex PCR, lists solely in-frame clones and lacks some. The sample consists of fewer than 80,000 clones, about 83% of them appearing once. The sequencing here drew on CD4+ or CD8+ T cells sorted from blood, taken in a trial of the OX40 agonist ivuxolimab. The receptors were gathered from an adult with an advanced solid tumor such as melanoma, head and neck, liver or kidney cancer.

This chain uses TRBV28 with TRBJ1-1, with 10 bases fitting TRBD1. CDR1 is MDHEN and CDR2 is SYDVKM in the germline V gene. The CDR3 runs 15 residues. The J segment lost 4 bases and the V segment lost 0 bases, leaving 2 bases of the junction unmatched. The CDR3: CASSLWGQGSTEAFF. DNA for the CDR3: TGTGCCAGCAGTTTATGGGGACAGGGGAGCACTGAAGCTTTCTTT.

The rearrangement links TRBV7-3 to TRBJ2-1; 7 bases fit TRBD2. The CDR3 runs 13 residues. Trimming at V came to 4 bases and at J to 10 bases, leaving 7 bases not matched to a gene. Germline V CDR1 and CDR2: SGHTA, FQGTGA. Here the CDR3 DNA reads TGTGCCAGCAGCTCCTCGACTAGCCGGGAGCAGTTCTTC. This sequence encodes CASSSSTSREQFF.

The rearrangement uses TRBV27 and TRBJ2-3, with 15 nucleotides matching TRBD2. Germline trimming cut 4 bases from V and 3 bases from J; bases unmatched to any gene: 5. The germline V gene has CDR1 MNHEY and CDR2 SMNVEV (reference sequence). The CDR3 consists of 17 residues. CDR3 bases: TGTGCCAGCAGTTCCGGACTAGCGGGAGGGCCTACAGATACGCAGTATTTT. Translation gives CASSSGLAGGPTDTQYF.

A single count supports this clone. Other nucleotide sequences from this sample produce the same CDR3. The V and J genes are TRBV9 and TRBJ2-5; either TRBD1 or TRBD2 may supply D (5 bases each). The CDR3 has 12 amino acids. V was cut by 2 bases and J by 4 bases, with 6 bases left in between. Germline CDR1 SGDLS, CDR2 YYNGEE. The CDR3: CASSVGGETQYF. The CDR3 nucleotides are TGTGCCAGCAGCGTTGGGGGAGAGACCCAGTACTTC.

The CDR3 here is CASSLDETQYF. CDR3 coding DNA: TGCGCCAGCAGCTTGGACGAGACCCAGTACTTC. The J gene is TRBJ2-5, the V gene TRBV5-1; D is uncertain. The CDR3 spans 11 residues. Germline V gene sequence: CDR1 SGHRS, CDR2 YFSETQ. Trimming removed 0 bases from V and 5 bases from J, with 2 bases in between.

This chain connects TRBV5-6 to TRBJ2-3; a weak D match, TRBD2 (6 bases). Trimming shortened V by 0 bases and J by 1 base, and 15 bases separated the two germline ends. The V gene's germline CDR1 is SGHDT and CDR2 YYEEEE. The CDR3 loop spans 17 amino acids. The CDR3 protein is CASSLGWRVEGTDTQYF. The CDR3 DNA is TGTGCCAGCAGCTTGGGTTGGAGGGTGGAGGGCACAGATACGCAGTATTTT.

Only a few counts were recorded for this clone. The chain has TRBV27 and TRBJ1-5; no clear D. The germline V gene encodes CDR1 MNHEY and CDR2 SMNVEV (reference sequence). The CDR3 runs to 12 residues. Trimming stripped 6 bases from V and 0 bases from J, with 3 bases between. CDR3 in DNA: TGTGCCAGCAGCACTAGCAATCAGCCCCAGCATTTT. Protein sequence: CASSTSNQPQHF.

The chain joins TRBV6-1 to TRBJ2-5; no clear D gene. Germline-derived CDR1 and CDR2 are MNHNS and SASEGT. Trimming shortened V by 3 bases and J by 2 bases, and 10 bases separated the two germline ends. The CDR3 spans 14 residues. The CDR3 DNA follows: TGTGCCAGCAGTGAGACGAGTAGGCAAGAGACCCAGTACTTC. It yields the protein CASSETSRQETQYF.

The chain uses TRBV9 and TRBJ2-1; 10 bases agree with TRBD2. This CDR3 is built from 15 residues. From germline, CDR1 is SGDLS and CDR2 YYNGEE. Trimming removed 0 bases from V and 10 bases from J; junction bases left unmatched: 7. CDR3 sequence: CASSVAAGGVYEQFF. The CDR3 bases are TGTGCCAGCAGCGTAGCAGCGGGAGGGGTTTACGAGCAGTTCTTC.

The chain is built from TRBV7-8 and TRBJ2-3, with 10 bases fitting TRBD2. From germline, CDR1 is SGHVS and CDR2 FQNEAQ. This CDR3 region has 17 residues. The trim removed 4 bases at V and 6 bases at J, leaving 13 bases unmatched. The CDR3: CASSWGSLAGASDTQYF. DNA of the CDR3: TGTGCCAGCAGCTGGGGGTCGCTAGCGGGGGCATCCGATACGCAGTATTTT. The variable domain in full, completed from reference TRBV7-8 and TRBJ2-3, reads GAGVSQSPRYKVAKRGQDVALRCDPISGHVSLFWYQQALGQGPEFLTYFQNEAQLDKSGLPSDRFFAERPEGSVSTLKIQRTQQEDSAVYLCASSWGSLAGASDTQYFGPGTRLTVL.

This clone has only one observation. The chain recombines TRBV2 with TRBJ2-5, with D unclear. CDR3 size: 12 residues. The germline V gene encodes CDR1 SNHLY and CDR2 FYNNEI. V dropped 4 bases and J dropped 5 bases, with 8 bases sitting between them. The CDR3 here is CASSVEGETQYF. In DNA, the CDR3 is TGTGCCAGCAGTGTGGAAGGGGAGACCCAGTACTTC.

J is TRBJ1-2 and V is TRBV19; D unresolved. CDR1 LNHDA and CDR2 SQIVND come from the germline V gene (reference sequence). V lost 2 bases and J lost 4, with 8 bases in between. The CDR3 loop spans 13 amino acids. CDR3 region: CASSIPMGYGYTF. The CDR3 nucleotides read TGTGCCAGTAGTATACCCATGGGCTATGGCTACACCTTC.

This clone was observed a handful of times. CDR3 nucleotides: TGTGCCAGCAGGCCCTGGTCAGCTGATCGGCCCCAGCATTTT. Translation gives CASRPWSADRPQHF. The chain carries TRBV27 and TRBJ1-5; D gene uncertain. This CDR3 contains 14 residues. Germline CDR1 MNHEY, CDR2 SMNVEV (reference sequence). V lost 6 bases, J lost 9 bases, and 18 bases lay in between.

The chain joins TRBV4-1 to TRBJ2-3; 9 bases agree with TRBD2. This CDR3 is 17 amino acids long. J lost 1 base, V lost 1 base, and 6 bases had no gene match. Germline V gene lookup returns CDR1 MGHRA and CDR2 YSYEKL. The CDR3 bases are TGCGCCAGCAGCCAAGGGGGAGCGGGAGGTGGCACAGATACGCAGTATTTT. Its translation is CASSQGGAGGGTDTQYF.

The chain uses TRBV19 and TRBJ1-5; perhaps TRBD1 as D (5 bases). Trimming removed 3 bases at V and 0 bases at J, with 9 bases between. CDR3 size: 15 residues. Germline loops: CDR1 LNHDA, CDR2 SQIVND (reference sequence). CDR3 protein: CASSMQGPSNQPQHF. CDR3 nucleotide sequence: TGTGCCAGTAGTATGCAGGGCCCTAGCAATCAGCCCCAGCATTTT.

The chain links TRBV7-3 to TRBJ1-5; 10 positions agree with TRBD1. The CDR3 is made up of 15 amino acids. Trimming cost V 6 bases and J 3 bases; bases outside gene matches: 5. Germline V gene data show CDR1 as SGHTA and CDR2 as FQGTGA. DNA of the CDR3: TGTGCCAGCAGTCCGGGACAGGGGTTCAATCAGCCCCAGCATTTT. As protein: CASSPGQGFNQPQHF. Filled out from reference TRBV7-3 and TRBJ1-5, the complete variable domain reads GAGVSQTPSNKVTEKGKYVELRCDPISGHTALYWYRQSLGQGPEFLIYFQGTGAADDSGLPNDRFFAVRPEGSVSTLKIQRTERGDSAVYLCASSPGQGFNQPQHFGDGTRLSIL.

The CDR3 loop reads CASSLVGGVGTEAFF. The CDR3 DNA is TGTGCCAGCAGCTTAGTAGGAGGGGTGGGTACTGAAGCTTTCTTT. The rearrangement joins TRBV7-2 to TRBJ1-1; D perhaps matches TRBD1 (5 bases). The V end was cut by 1 base, the J end by 5 bases, with 14 bases between. The germline gives CDR1 SGHTA, CDR2 FQGNSA. CDR3 size: 15 residues.

This rearrangement joins TRBV5-8 to TRBJ2-6, with 7 bases lining up with TRBD1. This CDR3 contains 17 residues. Germline lookup yields CDR1 SGHTS and CDR2 YDEGEE. V gave up 10 bases and J gave up 0 bases; unmatched junction bases: 13. The CDR3 is CAQHLGQSTSGANVLTF. CDR3 nucleotides: TGTGCCCAACACCTGGGACAGTCAACCTCTGGGGCCAACGTCCTGACTTTC.

This chain joins TRBV11-2 and TRBJ2-5; TRBD2 matches 7 bases. The CDR3 has 14 amino acids. With 1 base clipped from V and 2 bases from J, the junction kept 1 base outside the gene matches. CDR1 SGHAT and CDR2 FQNNGV come from the germline V gene. The CDR3 reads CASSLAGGQETQYF. Written as DNA, the CDR3 is TGTGCCAGCAGCTTAGCGGGGGGACAAGAGACCCAGTACTTC.

V is TRBV10-3 and J is TRBJ2-2; D gene unclear. This CDR3 region has 15 residues. Trimming removed 0 bases from V and 4 bases from J, with 9 bases in between. Per germline, CDR1 ENHRY and CDR2 SYGVKD. This CDR3 is CAISESVVGTGELFF. Here the CDR3 DNA reads TGTGCCATCAGTGAGTCTGTAGTGGGCACCGGGGAGCTGTTTTTT.